A single sample gave rise to the 30 T cell receptor beta chains below, sequenced in a study of neurological immune-mediated disorders. TCRdb passed the 5' RACE reads through MiXCR, listing each CDR3 protein once. This table has nearly 60,000 distinct CDR3 sequences, 3.5% appearing once. Source material: PBMCs. The receptors derive from a woman in her twenties or thirties with multiple sclerosis.

This clonotype has ten or more counts. The chain links TRBV20-1 to TRBJ2-2; no clear D. The CDR3 extends over 12 amino acids. Per germline, CDR1 DFQATT and CDR2 SNEGSKA (reference sequence). Trimming removed 7 bases from V and 0 bases from J, with 6 bases in between. The CDR3 DNA follows: TGCAGTGTTGGACCGAACACCGGGGAGCTGTTTTTT. Its protein product is CSVGPNTGELFF.

This clonotype has a count of ten or more. The J gene is TRBJ2-1, the V gene TRBV7-9; 11 bases fit TRBD2. Germline V gene sequence: CDR1 SEHNR, CDR2 FQNEAQ (reference sequence). With 1 base clipped from V and 3 bases from J, the junction kept 2 bases outside the gene matches. The CDR3 has 16 residues. CDR3 protein: CASSLGLAGGYNEQFF. Written as DNA, the CDR3 is TGTGCCAGCAGCTTAGGGCTAGCGGGAGGCTACAATGAGCAGTTCTTC. Together with reference TRBV7-9 and TRBJ2-1, the CDR3 gives the full variable domain: DTGVSQNPRHKITKRGQNVTFRCDPISEHNRLYWYRQTLGQGPEFLTYFQNEAQLEKSRLLSDRFSAERPKGSFSTLEIQRTEQGDSAMYLCASSLGLAGGYNEQFFGPGTRLTVL.

The table lists this clonotype with many counts. The V and J genes are TRBV20-1 and TRBJ2-2; D possibly corresponds to TRBD1 (7 bases). V lost 3 bases, J lost 11 bases, and 10 bases lay in between. This CDR3 contains 11 residues. Germline V gene lookup returns CDR1 DFQATT and CDR2 SNEGSKA (reference sequence). The chain's CDR3 is CSARTGTELFF. The CDR3 nucleotides are TGCAGTGCTAGGACAGGGACTGAGCTGTTTTTT.

The table lists this clonotype with many counts. This rearrangement joins TRBV7-9 to TRBJ1-5; a possible D gene is TRBD1 (5 bases). The ends were cut back, 1 base at V and 3 bases at J, with 13 bases in the middle. The CDR3 is 16 amino acids. CDR1 SEHNR and CDR2 FQNEAQ come from the germline V gene (reference sequence). CDR3 in DNA: TGTGCCAGCAGCTTAGTGGGAGGGGTCGACAATCAGCCCCAGCATTTT. It translates to CASSLVGGVDNQPQHF.

This clonotype has ten or more counts. V usage is TRBV12-3 or TRBV12-4 and J usage is TRBJ1-1; perhaps TRBD1 as D (6 bases). V lost 10 bases to trimming and J lost 1 base, with 16 bases between them. This CDR3 is 14 amino acids long. The CDR3 DNA reads TGTGCCAACGCCAAGGGGGGAGGGAACACTGAAGCTTTCTTT. It encodes CANAKGGGNTEAFF.

This clonotype occurred many times. J is TRBJ2-7 and V is TRBV20-1; 8 bases line up with TRBD2. This CDR3 spans 14 amino acids. Trimming at V came to 0 bases and at J to 6 bases, leaving 7 bases not matched to a gene. Germline-derived CDR1 and CDR2 are DFQATT and SNEGSKA (reference sequence). The CDR3 reads CSARDLPGGSEQYF. The CDR3 DNA sequence: TGCAGTGCTAGAGACTTACCGGGGGGGAGCGAGCAGTACTTC.

This clonotype was observed many times. This chain connects TRBV5-1 to TRBJ2-7; D is possibly TRBD1 (6 bases). The CDR3 runs to 12 residues. Germline V lookup: CDR1 SGHRS, CDR2 YFSETQ. The ends were cut back, 7 bases at V and 2 bases at J, with 10 bases in the middle. The CDR3: CASSGVAYEQYF. CDR3 coding DNA: TGCGCCAGCTCAGGGGTTGCCTACGAGCAGTACTTC.

This clonotype was counted ten times or more. The junction does not match germline at one end; this may be a read error. V gene TRBV7-2 combines with J gene TRBJ1-6, with a possible D match to TRBD1 (6 bases). Germline assignment: CDR1 SGHTA and CDR2 FQGNSA. The CDR3 covers 15 residues. CDR3 sequence: CASSEGGQPNSPLNF. CDR3 coding DNA: TGTGCCAGCAGCGAAGGCGGACAGCCCAATTCACCCCTCAACTTT.

This clonotype appeared many times. The chain joins TRBV7-8 to TRBJ2-3; 9 nucleotides agree with TRBD1. The CDR3 spans 15 residues. J gave up 3 bases and V 3 bases, and 4 bases lay outside the gene matches. Germline V gene data show CDR1 as SGHVS and CDR2 as FQNEAQ. CDR3 nucleotides: TGTGCCAGCAGCTTTGGGGACAGGGAAACAGATACGCAGTATTTT. Translation: CASSFGDRETDTQYF.

This clonotype was counted ten times or more. The chain is built from TRBV20-1 and TRBJ2-1; weak D call: TRBD2 (6 bases). Germline V gives CDR1 DFQATT, CDR2 SNEGSKA (reference sequence). V lost 1 base to trimming and J lost 0 bases, with 10 bases between them. The CDR3 contains 15 residues. The CDR3 nucleotides are TGCAGTGCTAGAGTGCTGGGAGGCTCCTACAATGAGCAGTTCTTC. This encodes CSARVLGGSYNEQFF.

At least ten counts were recorded for this clonotype. The chain carries TRBV5-5 and TRBJ2-1; 10 bases are shared with TRBD2. Germline CDR1 is SGHKS and CDR2 is YYEKEE (reference sequence). J was trimmed by 9 bases and V by 1 base; bases with no gene match: 10. CDR3 length equals 16 residues. The CDR3 bases are TGTGCCAGCAGCTTGACTAGCGGGGCCCCTAGGGGTGAGCAGTTCTTC. This encodes CASSLTSGAPRGEQFF.

This clonotype occurred many times. V is TRBV5-5 and J is TRBJ1-2, with D unclear. Germline V lookup: CDR1 SGHKS, CDR2 YYEKEE (reference sequence). Trimming took 3 bases from V and 3 from J, leaving 15 bases between them. The CDR3 totals 15 residues. CDR3 region: CASSSRETAHYGYTF. As DNA, the CDR3 is TGTGCCAGCAGCTCTAGGGAAACAGCGCACTATGGCTACACCTTC.

This clonotype was counted at least ten times. This chain joins TRBV5-1 and TRBJ2-3, with D perhaps TRBD2 (7 bases). In germline, CDR1 is SGHRS, CDR2 YFSETQ. Deletions cut 0 bases from V and 3 bases from J, with 14 bases between. The CDR3 consists of 16 residues. The CDR3 is CASSLALGGRTDTQYF. The CDR3 nucleotides are TGCGCCAGCAGCTTGGCCTTGGGGGGGCGAACAGATACGCAGTATTTT.

The genes are TRBV20-1 and TRBJ2-7, with no clear D. Per the germline V gene, CDR1 is DFQATT and CDR2 is SNEGSKA (reference sequence). This CDR3 is built from 12 residues. V lost 4 bases, J lost 2 bases, and 9 bases lay in between. CDR3 residues: CSATKGPYEQYF. As DNA, the CDR3 is TGCAGTGCTACGAAGGGCCCCTACGAGCAGTACTTC.

This sequence joins TRBV5-1 and TRBJ2-5, with D possibly being TRBD1 (5 bases). Between the trimmed V and J ends, which lost 4 bases and 0 bases, there was a span of 16 bases. Looked up from germline, CDR1 is SGHRS and CDR2 is YFSETQ. The length of the CDR3 is 16 residues. Here the CDR3 reads CASSMSREGDQETQYF. For the CDR3, the DNA is TGCGCCAGCAGCATGTCCCGAGAAGGGGACCAAGAGACCCAGTACTTC.

This clonotype was observed a handful of times. This sequence joins TRBV27 and TRBJ1-1, with D unclear. V dropped 2 bases and J dropped 5 bases, with 9 bases sitting between them. The CDR3 contains 13 residues. Looked up from germline, CDR1 is MNHEY and CDR2 is SMNVEV (reference sequence). CDR3 loop: CASSLMGRTEAFF. CDR3 coding DNA: TGTGCCAGCAGTTTAATGGGGAGGACTGAAGCTTTCTTT.

The chain carries TRBV7-7 and TRBJ2-7; D not resolved. From germline, CDR1 is SSHAT and CDR2 FNYEAQ (reference sequence). The CDR3 spans 14 residues. Trimming left V 4 bases short and J 7 bases short, with 17 bases between. CDR3 DNA: TGTGCCAGCAGCTCCTCTACAAAAGGTACGGAGCAGTACTTC. It encodes CASSSSTKGTEQYF.

This clonotype has at least ten counts. The V and J genes are TRBV7-2 and TRBJ2-2; TRBD2 aligns across 11 bases. The CDR3 spans 15 residues. The trim removed 5 bases at V and 5 bases at J, leaving 4 bases unmatched. Germline V gives CDR1 SGHTA, CDR2 FQGNSA. DNA for the CDR3: TGTGCCAGCAGCCGTAGCGGGAGGGGGACCGGGGAGCTGTTTTTT. Translating gives CASSRSGRGTGELFF. The complete variable domain, with remaining parts taken from reference TRBV7-2 and TRBJ2-2, reads GAGVSQSPSNKVTEKGKDVELRCDPISGHTALYWYRQSLGQGLEFLIYFQGNSAPDKSGLPSDRFSAERTGGSVSTLTIQRTQQEDSAVYLCASSRSGRGTGELFFGEGSRLTVL.

In its sample, this clonotype was seen many times. The chain couples TRBV24-1 to TRBJ1-2; D gene ambiguous. Deletions cut 6 bases from V and 4 bases from J, with 8 bases between. The CDR3 covers 12 residues. Germline CDR1 is KGHDR and CDR2 is SFDVKD. CDR3 protein: CATSSTAYGYTF. Here the CDR3 DNA reads TGTGCCACCAGTAGTACAGCCTATGGCTACACCTTC.

Many counts were recorded for this clonotype. The chain has TRBV9 and TRBJ2-5; D unresolved. The V end was cut by 0 bases, the J end by 9 bases, with 15 bases between. This CDR3 contains 14 residues. The germline V gene has CDR1 SGDLS and CDR2 YYNGEE. CDR3 residues: CASSVAGLKSPQYF. CDR3 DNA: TGTGCCAGCAGCGTAGCTGGGTTGAAATCGCCCCAGTACTTC.

This clonotype was counted only a few times. The chain couples TRBV5-1 to TRBJ2-1, with 9 bases aligning to TRBD2. CDR1 and CDR2 (germline): SGHRS, YFSETQ. With 0 bases clipped from V and 6 bases from J, the junction kept 1 base outside the gene matches. The CDR3 is 14 amino acids. CDR3 amino acids: CASSLEAGGNEQFF. The CDR3 DNA reads as TGCGCCAGCAGCTTGGAAGCGGGAGGCAATGAGCAGTTCTTC.

This clonotype has at least ten counts. The chain employs TRBV15 and TRBJ1-1; D not resolved. The length of the CDR3 is 13 residues. Deletions cut 5 bases from V and 4 bases from J, with 11 bases between. The germline V gene has CDR1 LNHNV and CDR2 YYDKDF (reference sequence). As DNA, the CDR3 is TGTGCCACCAGCCCGGGTGAGCGCACTGAAGCTTTCTTT. It yields the protein CATSPGERTEAFF.

This clonotype has ten or more counts. The chain employs TRBV29-1 and TRBJ1-3; the match to TRBD1 covers 8 bases. Germline-derived CDR1 and CDR2 are SQVTM and ANQGSEA. J was trimmed by 5 bases and V by 4 bases; bases with no gene match: 4. The CDR3 is made up of 13 amino acids. CDR3 bases: TGCAGCGTTGCGGACAGGGTGAGAAACACCATATATTTT. Protein product: CSVADRVRNTIYF.

In its sample, this clonotype was seen many times. This chain connects TRBV9 to TRBJ1-1, with TRBD1 matching over 12 bases. CDR3 length equals 17 residues. Unmatched junction bases numbered 10, after V lost 4 bases and J lost 3 bases. The germline CDR1 and CDR2 sequences are SGDLS and YYNGEE. The CDR3 spells CASSIRDRGLGDTEAFF. DNA for the CDR3: TGTGCCAGCAGCATCCGGGACAGGGGGCTCGGGGACACTGAAGCTTTCTTT.

This clonotype was seen repeatedly, ten times or more. The chain combines TRBV12-3 or TRBV12-4 with TRBJ1-4; 7 bases map to TRBD1. V trimming: 6 bases; J trimming: 0 bases; junction bases outside the gene matches: 10. The CDR3 is 17 residues long. The CDR3 loop is CASRTDRRISTNEKLFF. The CDR3 DNA follows: TGTGCCAGCAGAACGGACAGGAGGATTTCAACTAATGAAAAACTGTTTTTT.

Ten or more counts support this clonotype. The chain employs TRBV5-1 and TRBJ2-3; a possible D gene is TRBD2 (5 bases). The CDR3 runs to 17 residues. Germline assignment: CDR1 SGHRS and CDR2 YFSETQ. V lost 0 bases and J 0 bases, leaving 14 bases between the germline ends. The CDR3 region is CASSLALSGTSTDTQYF. CDR3 coding DNA: TGCGCCAGCAGCTTGGCCTTGAGCGGAACAAGCACAGATACGCAGTATTTT.

This clonotype occurred many times. This rearrangement joins TRBV7-3 to TRBJ2-7; 10 bases are a match to TRBD2. Trimming at V came to 7 bases and at J to 1 base, leaving 16 bases not matched to a gene. The CDR3 totals 18 residues. Germline lookup yields CDR1 SGHTA and CDR2 FQGTGA. Here the CDR3 DNA reads TGTGCCAGCATCTCGGATATAGCGGGAGGCCCCTCATCCTACGAGCAGTACTTC. Translated: CASISDIAGGPSSYEQYF.

This clonotype was counted many times. The J gene is TRBJ2-3, the V gene TRBV12-3 or TRBV12-4; D not certain. V gave up 3 bases and J gave up 2 bases, with 6 bases separating them. The length of the CDR3 is 13 residues. The CDR3 nucleotides read TGTGCCAGCAGTTTTGAGGCCACAGATACGCAGTATTTT. Amino acid sequence: CASSFEATDTQYF.

There are many counts of this clonotype. The chain couples TRBV12-3 or TRBV12-4 to TRBJ1-1; the D gene is possibly TRBD1 (5 bases). The ends were cut back, 5 bases at V and 11 bases at J, with 12 bases in the middle. The CDR3 contains 11 residues. In nucleotides, the CDR3 is TGTGCCAGCAGTCTTAAAGGGGTGGCTTTCTTT. Encoded protein: CASSLKGVAFF.

This clonotype was picked up many times. The J gene is TRBJ2-2, the V gene TRBV20-1, with D perhaps TRBD1 (6 bases). The CDR3 is 16 residues long. The germline V gene has CDR1 DFQATT and CDR2 SNEGSKA (reference sequence). Trimming stripped 1 base from V and 4 bases from J, with 16 bases between. DNA of the CDR3: TGCAGTGCTAGAGTATTTGAGGGGGTGGGCACCGGGGAGCTGTTTTTT. It codes for CSARVFEGVGTGELFF.